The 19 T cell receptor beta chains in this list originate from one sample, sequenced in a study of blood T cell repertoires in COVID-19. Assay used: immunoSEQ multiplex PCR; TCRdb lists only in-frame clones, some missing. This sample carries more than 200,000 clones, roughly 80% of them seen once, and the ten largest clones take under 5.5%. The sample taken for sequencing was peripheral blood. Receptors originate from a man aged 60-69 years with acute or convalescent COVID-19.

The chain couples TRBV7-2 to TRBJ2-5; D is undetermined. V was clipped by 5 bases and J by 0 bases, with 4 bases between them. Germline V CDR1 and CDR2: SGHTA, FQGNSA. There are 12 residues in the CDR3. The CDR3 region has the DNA TGTGCCAGCAGCCGGTACCAAGAGACCCAGTACTTC. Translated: CASSRYQETQYF.

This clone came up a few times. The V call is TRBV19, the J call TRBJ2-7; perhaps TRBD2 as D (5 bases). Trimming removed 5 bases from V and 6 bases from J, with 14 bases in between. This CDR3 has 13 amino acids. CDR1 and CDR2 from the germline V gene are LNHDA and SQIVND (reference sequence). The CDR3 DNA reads TGTGCCAGTAGTGCCCAAGTCAGCGGCGAGCAGTACTTC. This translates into CASSAQVSGEQYF.

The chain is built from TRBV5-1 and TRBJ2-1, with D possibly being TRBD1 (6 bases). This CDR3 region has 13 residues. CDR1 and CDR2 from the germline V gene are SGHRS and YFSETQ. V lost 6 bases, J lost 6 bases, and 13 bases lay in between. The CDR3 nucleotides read TGCGCCAGCAACCCAGGGGAATCCAATGAGCAGTTCTTC. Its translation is CASNPGESNEQFF.

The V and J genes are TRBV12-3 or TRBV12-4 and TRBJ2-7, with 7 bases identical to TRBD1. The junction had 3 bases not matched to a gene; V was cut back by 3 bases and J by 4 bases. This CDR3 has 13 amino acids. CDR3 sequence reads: CASSLGQNYEQYF. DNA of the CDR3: TGTGCCAGCAGTTTGGGACAGAATTACGAGCAGTACTTC.

CDR3 protein: CASSPGRLYNEQFF. CDR3 coding DNA: TGTGCCAGCAGCCCCGGGAGGCTCTACAATGAGCAGTTCTTC. The rearrangement uses TRBV7-9 and TRBJ2-1, with 7 nucleotides matching TRBD2. Losses at the gene ends were 5 bases for V and 3 bases for J; bases not matched to a gene: 4. Germline assignment: CDR1 SEHNR and CDR2 FQNEAQ (reference sequence). CDR3 length: 14 residues.

The CDR3 reads CATLTRHGYTF. Written as DNA, the CDR3 is TGTGCCACCCTGACGCGGCATGGCTACACCTTC. The rearrangement joins TRBV13 to TRBJ1-2; D is unresolved. Trimming shortened V by 10 bases and J by 6 bases, and 12 bases separated the two germline ends. The CDR3 contains 11 residues. Per the germline V gene, CDR1 is PRHDT and CDR2 is FYEKMQ (reference sequence).

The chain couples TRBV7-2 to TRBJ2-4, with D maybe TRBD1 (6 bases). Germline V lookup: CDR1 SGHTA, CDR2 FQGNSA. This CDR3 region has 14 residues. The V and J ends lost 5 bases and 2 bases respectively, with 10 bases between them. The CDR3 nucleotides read TGTGCCAGCAGCCCAGGGACACCCAAAAACATTCAGTACTTC. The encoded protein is CASSPGTPKNIQYF.

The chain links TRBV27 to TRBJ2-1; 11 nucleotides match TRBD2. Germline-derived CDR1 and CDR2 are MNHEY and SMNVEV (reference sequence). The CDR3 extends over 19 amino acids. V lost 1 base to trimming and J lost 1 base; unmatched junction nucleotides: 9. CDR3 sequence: CASSLLGSGRAESYNEQFF. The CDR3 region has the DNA TGTGCCAGCAGTTTATTGGGTAGCGGGAGGGCCGAATCCTACAATGAGCAGTTCTTC.

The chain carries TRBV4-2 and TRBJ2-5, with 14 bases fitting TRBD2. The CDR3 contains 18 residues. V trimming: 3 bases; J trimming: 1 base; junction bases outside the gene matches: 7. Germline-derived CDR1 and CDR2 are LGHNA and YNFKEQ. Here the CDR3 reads CASSQWGTSGRAQETQYF. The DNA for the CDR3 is TGTGCCAGCAGCCAGTGGGGGACTAGCGGGAGAGCCCAAGAGACCCAGTACTTC.

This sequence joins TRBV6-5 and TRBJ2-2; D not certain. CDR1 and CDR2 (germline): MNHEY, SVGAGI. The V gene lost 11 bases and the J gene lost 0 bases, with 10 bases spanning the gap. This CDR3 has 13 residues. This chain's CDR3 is CASRGTNTGELFF. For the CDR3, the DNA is TGTGCCTCAAGAGGAACGAACACCGGGGAGCTGTTTTTT.

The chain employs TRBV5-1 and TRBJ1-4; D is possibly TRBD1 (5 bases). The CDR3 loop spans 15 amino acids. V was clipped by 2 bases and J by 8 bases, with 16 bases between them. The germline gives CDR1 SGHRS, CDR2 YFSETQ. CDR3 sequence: CASSFLGGTREKLFF. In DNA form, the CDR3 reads TGCGCCAGCAGCTTCCTAGGCGGGACTAGAGAAAAACTGTTTTTT.

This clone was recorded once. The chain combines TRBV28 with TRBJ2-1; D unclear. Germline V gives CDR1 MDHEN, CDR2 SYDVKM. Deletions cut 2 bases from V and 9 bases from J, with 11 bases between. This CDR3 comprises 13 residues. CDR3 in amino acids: CASSLVPSGEQFF. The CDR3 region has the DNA TGTGCCAGCAGTTTAGTCCCTTCGGGTGAGCAGTTCTTC.

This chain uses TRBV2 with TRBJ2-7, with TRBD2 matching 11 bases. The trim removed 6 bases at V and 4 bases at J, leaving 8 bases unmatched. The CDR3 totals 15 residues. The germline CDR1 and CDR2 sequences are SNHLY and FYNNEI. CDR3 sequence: CASRVTSGSMYEQYF. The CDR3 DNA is TGTGCCAGCAGAGTCACTAGCGGGAGCATGTACGAGCAGTACTTC.

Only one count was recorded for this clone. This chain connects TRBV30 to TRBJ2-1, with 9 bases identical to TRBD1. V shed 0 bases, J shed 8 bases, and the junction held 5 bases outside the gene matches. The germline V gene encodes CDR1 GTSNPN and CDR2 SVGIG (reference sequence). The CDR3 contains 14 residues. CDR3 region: CAWSVGTGIHEQFF. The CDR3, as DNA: TGTGCCTGGAGTGTAGGGACAGGGATTCATGAGCAGTTCTTC.

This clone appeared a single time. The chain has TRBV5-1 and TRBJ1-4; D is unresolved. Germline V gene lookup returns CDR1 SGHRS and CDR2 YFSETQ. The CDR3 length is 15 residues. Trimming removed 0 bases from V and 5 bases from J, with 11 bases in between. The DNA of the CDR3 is TGCGCCAGCAGCTTGGCCGGGGTAGAAAATGAAAAACTGTTTTTT. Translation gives CASSLAGVENEKLFF.

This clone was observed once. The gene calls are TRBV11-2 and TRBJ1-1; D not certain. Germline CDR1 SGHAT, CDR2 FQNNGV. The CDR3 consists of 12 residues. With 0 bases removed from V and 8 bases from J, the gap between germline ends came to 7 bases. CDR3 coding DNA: TGTGCCAGCAGCTTAGAGAGAGGGGAAGCTTTCTTT. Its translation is CASSLERGEAFF. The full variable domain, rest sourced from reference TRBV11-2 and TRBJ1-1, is EAGVAQSPRYKIIEKRQSVAFWCNPISGHATLYWYQQILGQGPKLLIQFQNNGVVDDSQLPKDRFSAERLKGVDSTLKIQPAKLEDSAVYLCASSLERGEAFFGQGTRLTVV.

CDR3 in amino acids: CASRAGQFVGGYTF. CDR3 bases: TGTGCCAGCAGGGCTGGACAGTTCGTGGGTGGCTACACCTTC. The V gene is TRBV2, the J gene TRBJ1-2, with D possibly matching TRBD1 (6 bases). Per the germline V gene, CDR1 is SNHLY and CDR2 is FYNNEI. V shed 6 bases and J shed 7 bases, with 18 bases lying between them. The CDR3 sequence is 14 residues long.

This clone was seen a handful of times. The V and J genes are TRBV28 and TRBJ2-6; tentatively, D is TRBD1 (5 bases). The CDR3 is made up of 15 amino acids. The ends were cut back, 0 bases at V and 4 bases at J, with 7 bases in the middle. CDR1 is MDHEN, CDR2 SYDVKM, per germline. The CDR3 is CASSLWGLGANVLTF. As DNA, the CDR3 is TGTGCCAGCAGTTTATGGGGGCTCGGGGCCAACGTCCTGACTTTC.

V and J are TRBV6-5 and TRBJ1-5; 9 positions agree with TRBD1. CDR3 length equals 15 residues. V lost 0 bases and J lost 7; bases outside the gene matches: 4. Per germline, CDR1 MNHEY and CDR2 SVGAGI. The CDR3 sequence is CASSYSLTGGQPQHF. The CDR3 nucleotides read TGTGCCAGCAGTTACTCGTTGACAGGGGGGCAGCCCCAGCATTTT.